This T cell receptor beta chain was captured by sequencing in a study of technical replicates of blood from several donors. Produced via immunoSEQ multiplex PCR; TCRdb's table is partial and in-frame only. The table records about 76,000 clones, 91% of them present only once. This TCR derives from a human donor in good health. The sequenced material came from T cells isolated from PBMCs.

CDR3 amino acids: CASSYYEQYF. CDR3 in DNA: TGTGCCAGCTCGTACTACGAGCAGTACTTC. V usage is TRBV6-1 and J usage is TRBJ2-7; D not resolved. Trimming took off 8 bases at V and 3 bases at J, with 5 bases between the two ends. The CDR3 covers 10 residues. Germline loops: CDR1 MNHNS, CDR2 SASEGT.